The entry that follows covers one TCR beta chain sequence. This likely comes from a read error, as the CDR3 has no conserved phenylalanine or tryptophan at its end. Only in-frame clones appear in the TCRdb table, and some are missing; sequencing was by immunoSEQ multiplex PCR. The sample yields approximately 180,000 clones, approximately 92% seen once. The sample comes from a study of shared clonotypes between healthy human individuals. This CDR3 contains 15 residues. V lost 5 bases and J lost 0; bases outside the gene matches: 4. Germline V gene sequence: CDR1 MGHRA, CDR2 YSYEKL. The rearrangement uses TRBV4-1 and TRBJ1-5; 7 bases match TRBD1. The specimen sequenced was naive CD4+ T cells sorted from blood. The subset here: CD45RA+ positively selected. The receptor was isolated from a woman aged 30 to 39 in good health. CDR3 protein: CASSLGQISNQPQHS. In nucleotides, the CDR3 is TGCGCCAGCAGCTTGGGACAGATTAGCAATCAGCCCCAGCATTCT.